The 20 T cell receptor beta chains below come from one sample, sequenced in a study of cytomegalovirus exposure and HLA in healthy donors. PCR was performed using 60 Vbeta and 13 Jbeta primers. Produced via immunoSEQ multiplex PCR; TCRdb's table is partial and in-frame only. The sample shows around 140,000 clones, roughly 90% of them seen only once. What was sequenced was PBMCs. These receptors were obtained from a woman aged 40 to 49 in good health and CMV-seronegative.

The CDR3 reads CASSLEGGGEQYF. CDR3 DNA sequence: TGTGCCAGCAGCTTAGAGGGCGGAGGCGAGCAGTACTTC. This chain joins TRBV7-9 and TRBJ2-7; TRBD2 might be the D (5 bases). Germline lookup yields CDR1 SEHNR and CDR2 FQNEAQ (reference sequence). The CDR3 contains 13 residues. The V gene lost 1 base and the J gene lost 6 bases, with 10 bases spanning the gap.

This clone was detected a few times. The J gene is TRBJ1-5, the V gene TRBV28, with TRBD1 matching 10 bases. The CDR3 has 16 residues. Germline lookup yields CDR1 MDHEN and CDR2 SYDVKM. J was trimmed by 2 bases and V by 3 bases; bases with no gene match: 4. The CDR3 nucleotides read TGTGCCAGCAGTTTGACCGGGACAGGGGGCAATCAGCCCCAGCATTTT. It yields the protein CASSLTGTGGNQPQHF.

Turning to this clone: A junction end diverges from the germline sequence, so it may reflect a read error. J is TRBJ1-4 and V is TRBV7-9, with 9 bases lining up with TRBD1. From germline, CDR1 is SEHNR and CDR2 FQNEAQ (reference sequence). The length of the CDR3 is 15 residues. CDR3 in amino acids: CSSSSQGAANEKLFF. CDR3 DNA sequence: TGTTCCAGCAGTTCACAGGGGGCGGCTAATGAAAAACTGTTTTTT. The complete variable domain, with remaining parts taken from reference TRBV7-9 and TRBJ1-4, reads DTGVSQNPRHKITKRGQNVTFRCDPISEHNRLYWYRQTLGQGPEFLTYFQNEAQLEKSRLLSDRFSAERPKGSFSTLEIQRTEQGDSAMYLCSSSSQGAANEKLFFGSGTQLSVL.

Here the CDR3 reads CAISEFGISSYNEQFF. The CDR3 coding sequence is TGTGCCATCAGTGAATTCGGGATTAGCTCCTACAATGAGCAGTTCTTC. V usage is TRBV10-3 and J usage is TRBJ2-1; D is perhaps TRBD2 (5 bases). Germline V gives CDR1 ENHRY, CDR2 SYGVKD. The CDR3 length is 16 residues. Trimming removed 3 bases from V and 0 bases from J, with 12 bases in between.

The J gene is TRBJ1-1, the V gene TRBV5-1; 7 nucleotides align to TRBD1. The CDR3 loop spans 15 amino acids. J was trimmed by 3 bases and V by 4 bases; bases with no gene match: 9. Per the germline V gene, CDR1 is SGHRS and CDR2 is YFSETQ. The CDR3 loop is CASSRGHAQDTEAFF. The CDR3 nucleotides read TGCGCCAGCAGCAGGGGGCATGCTCAAGACACTGAAGCTTTCTTT.

V and J are TRBV5-1 and TRBJ1-2; the match to TRBD1 covers 11 bases. The CDR3 has 15 amino acids. J lost 3 bases, V lost 1 base, and 2 bases had no gene match. Germline CDR1 reads SGHRS; CDR2 reads YFSETQ. CDR3 nucleotides: TGCGCCAGCAGCTTGTGGACAGGGGGCGACTATGGCTACACCTTC. It is translated as CASSLWTGGDYGYTF.

The rearrangement uses TRBV6-6 and TRBJ2-1; 8 bases map to TRBD2. Per germline, CDR1 MNHNY and CDR2 SVGAGI (reference sequence). V was pared by 0 bases and J by 2 bases, with 3 bases of the junction left unmatched. The CDR3 has 16 residues. CDR3 loop: CASSYSVAGTYNEQFF. CDR3 in DNA: TGTGCCAGCAGTTACTCCGTAGCGGGAACCTACAATGAGCAGTTCTTC.

This clone is a singleton in its sample. The rearrangement joins TRBV4-1 to TRBJ1-5, with 8 bases aligning to TRBD1. Germline V gene sequence: CDR1 MGHRA, CDR2 YSYEKL. The CDR3 covers 13 residues. The trim removed 5 bases at V and 7 bases at J, leaving 4 bases unmatched. The CDR3 spells CASSATGAQPQHF. The CDR3 nucleotides read TGCGCCAGCAGCGCGACAGGGGCGCAGCCCCAGCATTTT.

This chain uses TRBV29-1 with TRBJ1-1; 10 nucleotides agree with TRBD1. This CDR3 is 15 amino acids long. The V segment lost 7 bases and the J segment 0 bases; nucleotides outside the gene matches: 8. Germline CDR1 SQVTM, CDR2 ANQGSEA. Here the CDR3 DNA reads TGCAGCGGGGGTCCGGGACAGGGGATGAACACTGAAGCTTTCTTT. Translated, it gives CSGGPGQGMNTEAFF.

This chain uses TRBV5-6 with TRBJ1-1; no clear D. V lost 0 bases and J lost 5, with 8 bases in between. Germline V gene lookup returns CDR1 SGHDT and CDR2 YYEEEE. The CDR3 has 13 residues. The CDR3 region has the DNA TGTGCCAGCAGCTTGGGTCCGGGGACTGAAGCTTTCTTT. Protein: CASSLGPGTEAFF.

The chain joins TRBV5-1 to TRBJ2-2, with D uncertain. Germline lookup yields CDR1 SGHRS and CDR2 YFSETQ. Deletions cut 0 bases from V and 4 bases from J, with 13 bases between. This CDR3 has 16 residues. The CDR3 loop reads CASSLALGTSTGELFF. DNA for the CDR3: TGCGCCAGCAGCTTGGCCTTGGGCACAAGCACCGGGGAGCTGTTTTTT.

The chain is built from TRBV21-1 and TRBJ2-1; the table's D gene call, TRBD2, was not cross checked with the DNA. TRBV21-1 is classified as a pseudogene. The CDR3 has 18 residues. This chain's CDR3 is CASRWGLAGGFSYNEQFF. The DNA of the CDR3 is TGTGCCAGCAGGTGGGGACTAGCGGGAGGATTCTCCTACAATGAGCAGTTCTTC.

This clone is a singleton in its sample. The gene calls are TRBV7-2 and TRBJ2-2; D is undetermined. Trimming took 3 bases from V and 1 from J, leaving 9 bases between them. The CDR3 has 15 residues. Germline loops: CDR1 SGHTA, CDR2 FQGNSA. This CDR3 reads CASSFPRVNTGELFF. In nucleotides, the CDR3 is TGTGCCAGCAGCTTCCCAAGAGTGAACACCGGGGAGCTGTTTTTT.

The chain has TRBV7-8 and TRBJ1-5; perhaps TRBD1 as D (5 bases). Germline CDR1 reads SGHVS; CDR2 reads FQNEAQ. CDR3 length: 14 amino acids. V lost 2 bases and J lost 6, with 11 bases in between. CDR3 loop: CASSLLSGFQPQHF. CDR3 nucleotides: TGTGCCAGCAGCTTACTATCAGGGTTTCAGCCCCAGCATTTT.

The chain uses TRBV7-9 and TRBJ1-1, with TRBD1 matching 8 bases. The junction had 8 bases not matched to a gene; V was cut back by 5 bases and J by 3 bases. The CDR3 has 15 amino acids. The germline V gene encodes CDR1 SEHNR and CDR2 FQNEAQ (reference sequence). The CDR3 sequence is CASSPRTGRHTEAFF. As DNA, the CDR3 is TGTGCCAGCAGCCCACGGACAGGGCGACACACTGAAGCTTTCTTT.

Only a few counts were recorded for this clone. The chain carries TRBV15 and TRBJ2-7, with 11 bases matching TRBD2. The J segment lost 4 bases and the V segment lost 0 bases, leaving 2 bases of the junction unmatched. Germline V CDR1 and CDR2: LNHNV, YYDKDF (reference sequence). The CDR3 has 15 amino acids. Here the CDR3 reads CATSRDSGRAYEQYF. The CDR3 DNA reads TGTGCCACCAGCAGAGATAGCGGGAGGGCTTACGAGCAGTACTTC. Full variable domain (outside the CDR3, taken from reference TRBV15 and TRBJ2-7): DAMVIQNPRYQVTQFGKPVTLSCSQTLNHNVMYWYQQKSSQAPKLLFHYYDKDFNNEADTPDNFQSRRPNTSFCFLDIRSPGLGDTAMYLCATSRDSGRAYEQYFGPGTRLTVT.

V usage is TRBV29-1 and J usage is TRBJ2-7; 7 bases are shared with TRBD1. J lost 4 bases, V lost 7 bases, and 7 bases had no gene match. The CDR3 runs 12 residues. Germline V CDR1 and CDR2: SQVTM, ANQGSEA. The CDR3, as DNA: TGCAGCGGGGGAGACAGGGCATACGAGCAGTACTTC. Translated: CSGGDRAYEQYF.

This clone was picked up a small number of times. The rearrangement links TRBV7-9 to TRBJ2-3; no definite D call. Trimming took off 2 bases at V and 0 bases at J, with 9 bases between the two ends. In germline, CDR1 is SEHNR, CDR2 FQNEAQ (reference sequence). The CDR3 runs to 15 residues. The DNA of the CDR3 is TGTGCCAGCAGCTTAAACTACCTGAGCACAGATACGCAGTATTTT. This encodes CASSLNYLSTDTQYF.

The gene calls are TRBV6-5 and TRBJ2-2, with D possibly matching TRBD2 (5 bases). This CDR3 region has 16 residues. V was clipped by 4 bases and J by 2 bases, with 14 bases between them. CDR1 is MNHEY and CDR2 is SVGAGI in the germline V gene. The CDR3 sequence is CASSFRGAANTGELFF. The DNA for the CDR3 is TGTGCCAGCAGTTTCCGGGGAGCGGCCAACACCGGGGAGCTGTTTTTT.

The chain combines TRBV4-1 with TRBJ1-2; D not certain. Germline V gene sequence: CDR1 MGHRA, CDR2 YSYEKL. V lost 2 bases and J 3 bases, leaving 13 bases between the germline ends. The CDR3 is 15 residues long. This CDR3 is CASSQTDISYYGYTF. In DNA, the CDR3 is TGCGCCAGCAGCCAAACAGATATCTCCTACTATGGCTACACCTTC.